This TCR beta chain stems from a study of blood T cell repertoires in COVID-19. At the level of the study: Acute-phase and convalescent COVID-19 samples originated in the United States, Italy and Spain. PBMCs, B-cell-depleted T cells, or T cells were the source of the cDNA or gDNA that made up the material.

Per the original methods: Estimated nucleated cell counts came from reference gene primer amplification. Profiling relied on immunoSEQ multiplex PCR, and the TCRdb table lists in-frame clones only, not all of them. The V and J calls and the clone size are those of that table, but D and trimming were determined from the DNA. Of about 160,000 clones listed, approximately 91% were seen once; the top ten hold more than 2%. The CDR3 length is 16 residues. With V trimmed by 4 bases and J by 7 bases, 9 bases remained unmatched. From germline, CDR1 is SGHRS and CDR2 YFSETQ. The sample comprised peripheral blood. The chain is built from TRBV5-1 and TRBJ1-6; 9 bases agree with TRBD1. This TCR derives from a man between 18 and 35 years old with acute or convalescent COVID-19. CDR3 DNA: TGCGCCAGCAGCCCGGACAGGGGTGTGCAAAATTCACCCCTCCACTTT. Encoded protein: CASSPDRGVQNSPLHF.